These 13 T cell receptor beta chains were sequenced from one sample in a study of response to subunit inactivated influenza vaccine. One entry per CDR3 protein results from TCRdb running MiXCR on the RT-PCR reads. The sample lists over 150,000 distinct CDR3 sequences; around an eighth were seen once. Here the sequenced sample was CD8+ T cells sorted from PBMCs, taken roughly 5 days after vaccination. The receptors were sampled from a man aged 50 to 59 who received an inactivated influenza vaccine.

In this sample, this clonotype turned up many times. This sequence joins TRBV6-1 and TRBJ2-1, with 8 bases matching TRBD1. J gave up 0 bases and V 6 bases, and 4 bases lay outside the gene matches. CDR3 length: 15 residues. Germline loops: CDR1 MNHNS, CDR2 SASEGT. CDR3 nucleotides: TGTGCCAGCAGCCCAGGGGGCAGCTCCTACAATGAGCAGTTCTTC. Protein product: CASSPGGSSYNEQFF.

This clonotype was recorded many times. The chain combines TRBV12-3 or TRBV12-4 with TRBJ2-5; the D gene is possibly TRBD2 (5 bases). The V end was cut by 4 bases, the J end by 3 bases, with 15 bases between. The length of the CDR3 is 15 residues. Here the CDR3 reads CASSYWAGGEETQYF. The CDR3 DNA follows: TGTGCCAGCAGTTATTGGGCTGGAGGAGAAGAGACCCAGTACTTC.

This chain links TRBV28 with TRBJ1-5; D may be TRBD1 (6 bases). V was clipped by 6 bases and J by 3 bases, with 18 bases between them. This CDR3 has 16 amino acids. From germline, CDR1 is MDHEN and CDR2 SYDVKM. The CDR3 sequence is CASRALTGYHNQPQHF. CDR3 DNA: TGTGCCAGCAGGGCATTGACAGGTTATCACAATCAGCCCCAGCATTTT.

A few counts support this clonotype. In DNA form, the CDR3 reads TGCGCCAGCAGCCAAGCGACGCCAACTAATGAAAAACTGTTTTTT. As protein: CASSQATPTNEKLFF. This sequence joins TRBV4-1 and TRBJ1-4; D is uncertain. The CDR3 totals 15 residues. Trimming left V 1 base short and J 0 bases short, with 6 bases between. Per germline, CDR1 MGHRA and CDR2 YSYEKL.

This clonotype occurred a few times. The V call is TRBV28, the J call TRBJ2-7; D unclear. The V gene's germline CDR1 is MDHEN and CDR2 SYDVKM. The CDR3 is 13 amino acids. Trimming cost V 6 bases and J 2 bases, with 11 bases left between them. The CDR3 coding sequence is TGTGCCAGCAGGATGACCGCGACCTACGAGCAGTACTTC. It specifies CASRMTATYEQYF.

This clonotype was found a few times. The chain links TRBV12-3 or TRBV12-4 to TRBJ2-1; D may correspond to TRBD1 or TRBD2 (5 bases each). With 5 bases removed from V and 6 bases from J, the gap between germline ends came to 11 bases. This CDR3 comprises 13 residues. CDR3 in DNA: TGTGCCAGCAGTACCGGGGCCGTCAATGAGCAGTTCTTC. This encodes CASSTGAVNEQFF.

The V and J genes are TRBV30 and TRBJ2-7, with 9 positions matching TRBD2. V lost 1 base, J lost 2 bases, and 9 bases stayed unmatched. CDR3 length equals 16 residues. In germline, CDR1 is GTSNPN, CDR2 SVGIG (reference sequence). The CDR3 loop reads CAWSALGAGGTYEQYF. CDR3 bases: TGTGCCTGGAGTGCCCTAGGAGCGGGGGGTACCTACGAGCAGTACTTC.

This clonotype occurred a few times. V usage is TRBV13 and J usage is TRBJ2-1, with 7 positions matching TRBD1. Looked up from germline, CDR1 is PRHDT and CDR2 is FYEKMQ (reference sequence). The CDR3 sequence is 13 residues long. V lost 7 bases, J lost 4 bases, and 4 bases stayed unmatched. The CDR3 sequence is CASKQGVYNEQFF. The CDR3 DNA follows: TGTGCCAGCAAGCAGGGGGTATACAATGAGCAGTTCTTC. Drawing the rest from reference TRBV13 and TRBJ2-1, the complete variable domain is AAGVIQSPRHLIKEKRETATLKCYPIPRHDTVYWYQQGPGQDPQFLISFYEKMQSDKGSIPDRFSAQQFSDYHSELNMSSLELGDSALYFCASKQGVYNEQFFGPGTRLTVL.

This clonotype was found a few times. This chain joins TRBV12-5 and TRBJ2-1; D is uncertain. This CDR3 spans 13 amino acids. The V end lost 7 bases, the J end lost 7 bases, and 14 bases lay between the germline ends. The V gene's germline CDR1 is LGHNT and CDR2 FRNRAP. CDR3 loop: CASAINLGNEQFF. For the CDR3, the DNA is TGTGCTAGTGCCATAAACCTGGGGAATGAGCAGTTCTTC.

This clonotype has more than one count but fewer than ten. The chain carries TRBV7-8 and TRBJ2-3; TRBD1 matches at 8 bases. V gave up 5 bases and J gave up 0 bases; unmatched junction bases: 1. Germline-derived CDR1 and CDR2 are SGHVS and FQNEAQ. The CDR3 extends over 14 amino acids. The CDR3 DNA follows: TGTGCCAGCAGCGGACAGGGCAGCACAGATACGCAGTATTTT. Translating gives CASSGQGSTDTQYF.

This chain links TRBV15 with TRBJ2-7, with D unclear. Per the germline V gene, CDR1 is LNHNV and CDR2 is YYDKDF (reference sequence). The CDR3 totals 15 residues. V lost 1 base, J lost 3 bases, and 13 bases lay in between. The CDR3 sequence: CATSRGLTPNYEQYF. CDR3 DNA sequence: TGTGCCACCAGCAGAGGATTGACCCCGAACTACGAGCAGTACTTC.

At least ten counts were recorded for this clonotype. This sequence joins TRBV7-9 and TRBJ2-1; D call uncertain. In germline, CDR1 is SEHNR, CDR2 FQNEAQ (reference sequence). The CDR3 is 12 amino acids. Trimming removed 1 base at V and 6 bases at J, with 4 bases between. CDR3 region: CASSLEINEQFF. As DNA, the CDR3 is TGTGCCAGCAGCTTAGAGATCAATGAGCAGTTCTTC.

This chain uses TRBV7-6 with TRBJ2-4; TRBD1 matches 11 bases. Germline lookup yields CDR1 SGHVS and CDR2 FNYEAQ. V lost 2 bases to trimming and J lost 8 bases; unmatched junction nucleotides: 8. The CDR3 runs 16 residues. This chain's CDR3 is CASSLLHGQGADIQYF. CDR3 bases: TGTGCCAGCAGCTTACTACACGGACAGGGGGCTGACATTCAGTACTTC.